This TCR beta chain was retrieved from a study of blood T cells in healthy people across ages. Germline V gives CDR1 SEHNR, CDR2 FQNEAQ (reference sequence). The CDR3 sequence is 15 residues long. V lost 4 bases, J lost 4 bases, and 14 bases lay in between. Through a sample-barcoded 5' primer and a J-beta primer mix, a second PCR was run for about 6 to 12 cycles. MiXCR, applied by TCRdb to the 5' RACE reads, yields one record per CDR3 protein. Altogether approximately 810,000 distinct CDR3 sequences are present, about 30% being singletons, with the ten largest covering 15% to 20%. The chain combines TRBV7-9 with TRBJ2-1; D perhaps matches TRBD1 (6 bases). This clonotype originated in a woman older than 75 in good health. Input material: blood. As DNA, the CDR3 is TGTGCCAGCAGCTCACAGGGTACTATATACAATGAGCAGTTCTTC. It encodes CASSSQGTIYNEQFF. The full variable domain, rest sourced from reference TRBV7-9 and TRBJ2-1, is DTGVSQNPRHKITKRGQNVTFRCDPISEHNRLYWYRQTLGQGPEFLTYFQNEAQLEKSRLLSDRFSAERPKGSFSTLEIQRTEQGDSAMYLCASSSQGTIYNEQFFGPGTRLTVL.